One sample yielded the 25 T cell receptor beta chains listed below, sequenced in a study of early T cells in non-severe SARS-CoV-2 infection. TCRdb recomputed calls from the 5' RACE reads with MiXCR, one row per CDR3 protein. The data show about 56,000 distinct CDR3 sequences, more than 12% seen once. Specimen: whole blood, collected at baseline. The receptors were gathered from an adult who was a healthcare worker with PCR-confirmed SARS-CoV-2 infection or an uninfected control (not recorded which).

This clonotype was picked up many times. The chain carries TRBV6-1 and TRBJ1-1, with 9 bases matching TRBD1. Germline values: CDR1 MNHNS, CDR2 SASEGT. Trimming took 8 bases from V and 1 from J; bases not matched to a gene: 5. CDR3 length equals 14 residues. The CDR3 loop is CASSEQGANTEAFF. As DNA, the CDR3 is TGTGCCAGCTCAGAACAGGGGGCGAACACTGAAGCTTTCTTT.

This clonotype has only a few counts. The chain uses TRBV5-1 and TRBJ2-7; D gene unclear. This CDR3 comprises 14 residues. Germline loops: CDR1 SGHRS, CDR2 YFSETQ. V was pared by 0 bases and J by 0 bases, with 7 bases between. DNA for the CDR3: TGCGCCAGCAGCTTGGAAGGGAACTCCTACGAGCAGTACTTC. Amino acids: CASSLEGNSYEQYF.

This clonotype occurred many times. The chain links TRBV20-1 to TRBJ1-4; D may be TRBD1 (6 bases). Trimming cost V 3 bases and J 5 bases, with 13 bases left between them. This CDR3 region has 14 residues. The V gene's germline CDR1 is DFQATT and CDR2 SNEGSKA (reference sequence). This CDR3 is CSASNLGTNEKLFF. DNA of the CDR3: TGCAGTGCTAGCAACCTAGGGACAAATGAAAAACTGTTTTTT.

The V gene is TRBV5-1, the J gene TRBJ2-3, with D possibly matching TRBD2 (5 bases). This CDR3 is built from 14 residues. Trimming left V 1 base short and J 4 bases short, with 10 bases between. Germline CDR1 reads SGHRS; CDR2 reads YFSETQ. The CDR3: CASSLSGPPDTQYF. The CDR3 DNA reads as TGCGCCAGCAGCTTGAGCGGACCACCAGATACGCAGTATTTT.

In its sample, this clonotype was seen many times. The chain has TRBV28 and TRBJ2-2; 9 positions match TRBD1. Germline assignment: CDR1 MDHEN and CDR2 SYDVKM. V shed 6 bases, J shed 5 bases, and the junction held 7 bases outside the gene matches. The CDR3 length is 15 residues. CDR3 in amino acids: CASSSQGARTGELFF. Written as DNA, the CDR3 is TGTGCCAGCAGCTCACAGGGGGCCCGGACCGGGGAGCTGTTTTTT. The variable domain in full, with the rest retrieved from reference TRBV28 and TRBJ2-2, is DVKVTQSSRYLVKRTGEKVFLECVQDMDHENMFWYRQDPGLGLRLIYFSYDVKMKEKGDIPEGYSVSREKKERFSLILESASTNQTSMYLCASSSQGARTGELFFGEGSRLTVL.

This clonotype came up many times. Written as DNA, the CDR3 is TGTGCCAGCAGCTCCACCGAAACAGATACGCAGTATTTT. This translates into CASSSTETDTQYF. V and J are TRBV7-7 and TRBJ2-3; D gene unclear. With 4 bases removed from V and 3 bases from J, the gap between germline ends came to 8 bases. Germline assignment: CDR1 SSHAT and CDR2 FNYEAQ (reference sequence). CDR3 length: 13 amino acids.

This clonotype was detected a few times. The chain employs TRBV5-1 and TRBJ2-3; D is unresolved. CDR1 and CDR2 (germline): SGHRS, YFSETQ. This CDR3 has 13 residues. The V and J ends lost 1 base and 1 base respectively, with 4 bases between them. This chain's CDR3 is CASSLTRTDTQYF. In nucleotides, the CDR3 is TGCGCCAGCAGCTTGACACGCACAGATACGCAGTATTTT.

This clonotype was seen ten or more times. The CDR3 spells CASSLVGTSGGADTQYF. Here the CDR3 DNA reads TGTGCCAGCAGCTTAGTGGGGACTAGCGGTGGGGCAGATACGCAGTATTTT. This chain links TRBV7-2 with TRBJ2-3, with 11 bases that match TRBD2. This CDR3 spans 17 amino acids. The germline V gene has CDR1 SGHTA and CDR2 FQGNSA. Unmatched junction bases numbered 7, after V lost 1 base and J lost 4 bases.

This rearrangement joins TRBV10-1 to TRBJ2-2; D is uncertain. CDR1 and CDR2 from the germline V gene are WNHNN and SYGVQD (reference sequence). V shed 0 bases and J shed 7 bases, with 0 bases lying between them. This CDR3 contains 11 residues. CDR3 DNA sequence: TGCGCCAGCAGTGAGTCCGGGGAGCTGTTTTTT. Amino acids: CASSESGELFF.

CDR3 sequence reads: CASSYSGWRADTQYF. CDR3 sequence (DNA): TGTGCCAGCAGTTACTCCGGCTGGCGGGCAGATACGCAGTATTTT. J is TRBJ2-3 and V is TRBV6-5; a possible D gene is TRBD2 (5 bases). This CDR3 region has 15 residues. V lost 0 bases and J 4 bases, leaving 11 bases between the germline ends. Germline loops: CDR1 MNHEY, CDR2 SVGAGI.

This clonotype showed up many times. The chain uses TRBV11-1 and TRBJ2-1; no firm D call. The V gene's germline CDR1 is SGHAT and CDR2 FQDESV (reference sequence). The length of the CDR3 is 12 residues. V was shortened by 5 bases and J by 6 bases, with 8 bases between the two germline ends. The chain's CDR3 is CASSHSRNEQFF. The CDR3 nucleotides read TGTGCCAGCAGCCATTCCCGCAATGAGCAGTTCTTC. Full variable domain (rest looked up from reference TRBV11-1 and TRBJ2-1): EAEVAQSPRYKITEKSQAVAFWCDPISGHATLYWYRQILGQGPELLVQFQDESVVDDSQLPKDRFSAERLKGVDSTLKIQPAELGDSAMYLCASSHSRNEQFFGPGTRLTVL.

V usage is TRBV27 and J usage is TRBJ2-7, with 10 positions matching TRBD1. CDR3 length: 13 amino acids. The V and J ends lost 5 bases and 7 bases, in that order; junction bases with no gene match: 5. Germline V gene data show CDR1 as MNHEY and CDR2 as SMNVEV (reference sequence). For the CDR3, the DNA is TGTGCCAGCAGTGAGGGGACAGGGGCTGAGCAGTACTTC. Its protein is CASSEGTGAEQYF.

This clonotype was seen repeatedly, ten times or more. The chain has TRBV20-1 and TRBJ1-2; D uncertain. The CDR3 length is 12 residues. The germline V and J ends were trimmed by 6 bases and 6 bases, with 14 bases remaining between them. CDR1 DFQATT and CDR2 SNEGSKA come from the germline V gene (reference sequence). CDR3 nucleotide sequence: TGCAGTGCCTTGGACCTTACACATGGCTACACCTTC. Protein sequence: CSALDLTHGYTF.

The chain uses TRBV6-2 or TRBV6-3 and TRBJ2-3; D gene uncertain. The germline V gene encodes CDR1 MNHEY and CDR2 SVGEGT. The CDR3 has 12 residues. Trimming stripped 2 bases from V and 3 bases from J, with 3 bases between. The CDR3 DNA follows: TGTGCCAGCAGTTACCGGACAGATACGCAGTATTTT. Translation gives CASSYRTDTQYF.

This clonotype was seen a handful of times. The chain employs TRBV10-2 and TRBJ1-2; D not resolved. This CDR3 contains 13 residues. Germline V gives CDR1 WSHSY, CDR2 SAAADI. Between the trimmed V and J ends, which lost 6 bases and 0 bases, there was a span of 8 bases. CDR3 sequence: CASRRGPNYGYTF. In DNA, the CDR3 is TGCGCCAGCAGGCGAGGCCCTAACTATGGCTACACCTTC.

This clonotype has only a few counts. The chain employs TRBV19 and TRBJ2-1; 9 nucleotides align to TRBD2. This CDR3 is built from 13 residues. J lost 9 bases, V lost 3 bases, and 3 bases had no gene match. Germline V gene sequence: CDR1 LNHDA, CDR2 SQIVND (reference sequence). CDR3 sequence: CASSILAGSEQFF. The CDR3 DNA reads TGTGCCAGTAGTATTCTAGCGGGGAGTGAGCAGTTCTTC.

The gene calls are TRBV6-1 and TRBJ1-2; D is perhaps TRBD1 (6 bases). V was shortened by 8 bases and J by 2 bases, with 12 bases between the two germline ends. CDR1 is MNHNS, CDR2 SASEGT, per germline. The CDR3 extends over 13 amino acids. The CDR3 reads CASLETGNYGYTF. CDR3 in DNA: TGTGCCAGCCTTGAGACAGGCAACTATGGCTACACCTTC.

This clonotype was found many times. The DNA for the CDR3 is TGTGCCAGCCCTACCGGGCGCGGAGAGACCCAGTACTTC. It codes for CASPTGRGETQYF. The chain recombines TRBV2 with TRBJ2-5; D gene ambiguous. CDR3 size: 13 residues. The V end was cut by 8 bases, the J end by 4 bases, with 14 bases between. In germline, CDR1 is SNHLY, CDR2 FYNNEI.

The chain couples TRBV12-3 or TRBV12-4 to TRBJ1-1, with no clear D. The ends were cut back, 3 bases at V and 3 bases at J, with 5 bases in the middle. The CDR3 is made up of 12 amino acids. The CDR3 DNA is TGTGCCAGCAGTTTCGCTCACACTGAAGCTTTCTTT. Protein product: CASSFAHTEAFF.

This clonotype showed up just a few times. The chain couples TRBV14 to TRBJ2-3, with 7 bases lining up with TRBD2. CDR1 SGHDN and CDR2 FVKESK come from the germline V gene. Trimming cost V 4 bases and J 5 bases; bases outside gene matches: 6. The CDR3 contains 14 residues. This chain's CDR3 is CASSRASGGDTQYF. The CDR3 DNA sequence: TGTGCCAGCAGCCGGGCTAGCGGCGGAGATACGCAGTATTTT.

The J gene is TRBJ1-5, the V gene TRBV4-1, with 8 bases that match TRBD1. CDR1 and CDR2 from the germline V gene are MGHRA and YSYEKL. V lost 3 bases and J lost 6; bases outside the gene matches: 7. The CDR3 is 15 residues long. For the CDR3, the DNA is TGCGCCAGCAGCCAGACAGGGGAGTTTGGTCAGCCCCAGCATTTT. Its protein is CASSQTGEFGQPQHF.

The gene calls are TRBV5-1 and TRBJ1-2; TRBD1 agrees at 9 bases. The ends lost 5 bases at V and 7 bases at J; junction bases unmatched: 6. This CDR3 has 13 residues. Germline CDR1 is SGHRS and CDR2 is YFSETQ. CDR3 sequence: CASREQGARGYTF. The CDR3 DNA sequence: TGCGCCAGCAGAGAACAGGGGGCGCGTGGCTACACCTTC.

At least ten counts were recorded for this clonotype. The V and J genes are TRBV7-9 and TRBJ2-7, with TRBD1 matching 7 bases. There are 14 residues in the CDR3. Germline-derived CDR1 and CDR2 are SEHNR and FQNEAQ (reference sequence). The ends lost 5 bases at V and 2 bases at J; junction bases unmatched: 6. CDR3 coding DNA: TGTGCCAGCAGCAACCGGGACAGTCCCTACGAGCAGTACTTC. Protein product: CASSNRDSPYEQYF.

The chain has TRBV5-1 and TRBJ2-1; TRBD2 matches at 11 bases. The trim removed 4 bases at V and 6 bases at J, leaving 12 bases unmatched. Germline loops: CDR1 SGHRS, CDR2 YFSETQ. The CDR3 extends over 17 amino acids. The CDR3, as DNA: TGCGCCAGCAGCCCTCGGATTAGCGGGGGGGCGATCAATGAGCAGTTCTTC. Translating gives CASSPRISGGAINEQFF.

In its sample, this clonotype was seen a few times. The chain combines TRBV2 with TRBJ2-1, with a possible D match to TRBD1 (6 bases). V lost 4 bases and J 4 bases, leaving 14 bases between the germline ends. Germline CDR1 SNHLY, CDR2 FYNNEI. CDR3 size: 15 residues. The CDR3 loop is CASSGWQGFYNEQFF. Here the CDR3 DNA reads TGTGCCAGCAGTGGATGGCAGGGGTTTTACAATGAGCAGTTCTTC.